What follows are 21 T cell receptor beta chains derived from one specimen sequenced in a study of shared clonotypes between healthy human individuals (dated by TCRdb to about 2020). Library prep was done by the immunoSEQ multiplex PCR assay. Imported from immuneACCESS, the table was reduced by TCRdb to in-frame sequences with V and J called. These copies leave out some clones; in studies compared against another copy, an unresolved V gene accounts for under half, and the cause of the remainder is not known. The sample has 2 million to 2.5 million clones on record, roughly 92% of them singletons. About 0.41% of the sample goes to the ten largest clones. Material for sequencing was naive CD4+ T cells from PBMCs. The cell subset or site label, read with the paper, signifies: CD45RA+ positively selected. All receptors derive from a man between 18 and 29 years old in good health. Some clones in this sample may be carry-over from other donors' samples.

This chain connects TRBV6-6 to TRBJ1-2; D not certain. The ends were cut back, 5 bases at V and 7 bases at J, with 8 bases in the middle. The CDR3 extends over 11 amino acids. Germline values: CDR1 MNHNY, CDR2 SVGAGI (reference sequence). CDR3 residues: CASSPGPGYTF. The CDR3 DNA reads as TGTGCCAGCAGTCCTGGTCCTGGCTACACCTTC.

J is TRBJ2-3 and V is TRBV7-2; no definite D call. The CDR3 loop spans 13 amino acids. V lost 5 bases, J lost 1 base, and 7 bases lay in between. In germline, CDR1 is SGHTA, CDR2 FQGNSA. The CDR3 nucleotides are TGTGCCAGCAGCCCAACGGGCACAGATACGCAGTATTTT. Amino acids: CASSPTGTDTQYF.

This clone was observed a single time. Other DNA variants within this sample encode the same CDR3. V is TRBV20-1 and J is TRBJ2-1; no clear D gene. The V gene's germline CDR1 is DFQATT and CDR2 SNEGSKA (reference sequence). The CDR3 is 11 amino acids. V lost 5 bases to trimming and J lost 6 bases, with 8 bases between them. The CDR3 sequence is CSASPLNEQFF. As DNA, the CDR3 is TGCAGTGCTTCTCCCCTCAATGAGCAGTTCTTC.

This chain links TRBV29-1 with TRBJ2-3; D unclear. Germline CDR1 reads SQVTM; CDR2 reads ANQGSEA. The V end lost 6 bases, the J end lost 0 bases, and 19 bases lay between the germline ends. CDR3 size: 16 residues. The CDR3 here is CSVGSAAYFSTDTQYF. As DNA, the CDR3 is TGCAGCGTCGGGTCGGCAGCCTATTTTAGCACAGATACGCAGTATTTT.

The chain is built from TRBV5-1 and TRBJ2-5; weak D call: TRBD1 (5 bases). The CDR3 length is 12 residues. The V end was cut by 7 bases, the J end by 4 bases, with 11 bases between. Germline-derived CDR1 and CDR2 are SGHRS and YFSETQ. Written as DNA, the CDR3 is TGCGCCAGCCAAGGGGATGGAGAGACCCAGTACTTC. It translates to CASQGDGETQYF.

This chain connects TRBV7-9 to TRBJ2-5; D possibly corresponds to TRBD2 (5 bases). The length of the CDR3 is 11 residues. V was cut by 10 bases and J by 4 bases, with 10 bases left in between. Germline lookup yields CDR1 SEHNR and CDR2 FQNEAQ (reference sequence). In DNA form, the CDR3 reads TGTGCCACTCGGACTGCAGAGACCCAGTACTTC. Protein product: CATRTAETQYF. The whole variable domain, filled in from reference TRBV7-9 and TRBJ2-5, reads DTGVSQNPRHKITKRGQNVTFRCDPISEHNRLYWYRQTLGQGPEFLTYFQNEAQLEKSRLLSDRFSAERPKGSFSTLEIQRTEQGDSAMYLCATRTAETQYFGPGTRLLVL.

The chain couples TRBV28 to TRBJ2-1, with TRBD2 identical over 14 bases. The CDR3 runs to 16 residues. CDR1 is MDHEN and CDR2 is SYDVKM in the germline V gene. V dropped 7 bases and J dropped 5; count of bases not matched to a gene: 7. The CDR3, as DNA: TGTGCCAGCATCGAGGGGGGACTAGCGGGAGACAATGAGCAGTTCTTC. It yields the protein CASIEGGLAGDNEQFF.

The chain is built from TRBV4-1 and TRBJ1-2; D is uncertain. Germline assignment: CDR1 MGHRA and CDR2 YSYEKL. This CDR3 has 14 residues. Trimming stripped 4 bases from V and 5 bases from J, with 14 bases between. This CDR3 is CASSLRTRYYGYTF. CDR3 in DNA: TGCGCCAGCAGCCTCCGGACGAGGTATTATGGCTACACCTTC.

V gene TRBV5-1 combines with J gene TRBJ2-7; D tentatively reads TRBD1 or TRBD2 (5 bases each). CDR3 length: 13 residues. V lost 5 bases and J 0 bases, leaving 9 bases between the germline ends. The V gene's germline CDR1 is SGHRS and CDR2 YFSETQ. The CDR3 sequence is CASSWDRSYEQYF. The CDR3 region has the DNA TGCGCCAGCAGTTGGGACCGCTCCTACGAGCAGTACTTC.

This chain links TRBV27 with TRBJ2-6; 8 bases match TRBD1. This CDR3 region has 18 residues. V lost 5 bases to trimming and J lost 0 bases; unmatched junction nucleotides: 9. Germline CDR1 and CDR2: MNHEY and SMNVEV (reference sequence). The CDR3 loop is CASSHRDRMNSGANVLTF. The CDR3 coding sequence is TGTGCCAGCAGTCACCGGGACAGGATGAACTCTGGGGCCAACGTCCTGACTTTC. The full variable domain, rest sourced from reference TRBV27 and TRBJ2-6, is EAQVTQNPRYLITVTGKKLTVTCSQNMNHEYMSWYRQDPGLGLRQIYYSMNVEVTDKGDVPEGYKVSRKEKRNFPLILESPSPNQTSLYFCASSHRDRMNSGANVLTFGAGSRLTVL.

The J gene is TRBJ2-3, the V gene TRBV12-5; 12 bases agree with TRBD2. V trimming: 5 bases; J trimming: 0 bases; junction bases outside the gene matches: 3. The CDR3 runs 16 residues. Germline V gives CDR1 LGHNT, CDR2 FRNRAP. The CDR3 here is CASGRGLAGSTDTQYF. The CDR3 nucleotides read TGTGCTAGTGGTAGGGGACTAGCGGGTAGCACAGATACGCAGTATTTT.

The chain is built from TRBV7-9 and TRBJ1-1; 8 bases line up with TRBD1. Germline values: CDR1 SEHNR, CDR2 FQNEAQ (reference sequence). V gave up 5 bases and J gave up 6 bases; unmatched junction bases: 8. The CDR3 runs 14 residues. This CDR3 is CASSPRTGSAEAFF. CDR3 nucleotide sequence: TGTGCCAGCAGCCCTCGGACAGGGTCGGCTGAAGCTTTCTTT.

The rearrangement uses TRBV5-4 and TRBJ2-3; D possibly corresponds to TRBD1 (6 bases). V was shortened by 4 bases and J by 3 bases, with 12 bases between the two germline ends. Germline V gives CDR1 SGHNT, CDR2 YYREEE (reference sequence). The CDR3 consists of 14 residues. CDR3 nucleotides: TGTGCCAGCAGCCCTGGGGGCTTAACAGATACGCAGTATTTT. The encoded protein is CASSPGGLTDTQYF.

The chain links TRBV5-6 to TRBJ2-5, with 8 bases aligning to TRBD2. Unmatched junction bases numbered 4, after V lost 4 bases and J lost 5 bases. This CDR3 has 13 amino acids. The germline V gene has CDR1 SGHDT and CDR2 YYEEEE. The CDR3 DNA follows: TGTGCCAGCAGCAAAGCGGGAGAGGAGACCCAGTACTTC. Its protein product is CASSKAGEETQYF. Complete variable domain (other parts from reference TRBV5-6 and TRBJ2-5): DAGVTQSPTHLIKTRGQQVTLRCSPKSGHDTVSWYQQALGQGPQFIFQYYEEEERQRGNFPDRFSGHQFPNYSSELNVNALLLGDSALYLCASSKAGEETQYFGPGTRLLVL.

V usage is TRBV6-1 and J usage is TRBJ2-5; D possibly corresponds to TRBD1 (6 bases). CDR1 is MNHNS, CDR2 SASEGT, per germline. The V end lost 2 bases, the J end lost 2 bases, and 12 bases lay between the germline ends. The CDR3 runs to 15 residues. Here the CDR3 DNA reads TGTGCCAGCAGTGAACAGGACAGCTTACAAGAGACCCAGTACTTC. Translating gives CASSEQDSLQETQYF.

The chain is built from TRBV15 and TRBJ2-2; D not resolved. The CDR3 consists of 14 residues. Germline lookup yields CDR1 LNHNV and CDR2 YYDKDF (reference sequence). Trimming shortened V by 0 bases and J by 6 bases, and 8 bases separated the two germline ends. Here the CDR3 reads CATSRDIKAGELFF. The CDR3 region has the DNA TGTGCCACCAGCAGAGATATAAAGGCCGGGGAGCTGTTTTTT. Together with reference TRBV15 and TRBJ2-2, the CDR3 gives the full variable domain: DAMVIQNPRYQVTQFGKPVTLSCSQTLNHNVMYWYQQKSSQAPKLLFHYYDKDFNNEADTPDNFQSRRPNTSFCFLDIRSPGLGDTAMYLCATSRDIKAGELFFGEGSRLTVL.

The V and J genes are TRBV30 and TRBJ2-6, with a tentative D call TRBD1 (5 bases). Trimming removed 5 bases at V and 0 bases at J, with 5 bases between. The CDR3 runs to 13 residues. Germline V CDR1 and CDR2: GTSNPN, SVGIG (reference sequence). Written as DNA, the CDR3 is TGTGCCTGGGACAGCTCTGGGGCCAACGTCCTGACTTTC. Translating it yields CAWDSSGANVLTF.

A note on this clone: The junction does not match germline at one end; this may be a read error. The CDR3 sequence is CASGENSHEQYF. CDR3 bases: TGTGCCAGCGGAGAAAACTCCCACGAGCAGTACTTC. This sequence joins TRBV2 and TRBJ2-7, with no clear D. Germline V CDR1 and CDR2: SNHLY, FYNNEI. The CDR3 is 12 amino acids.

The gene calls are TRBV18 and TRBJ1-2; D is undetermined. V lost 5 bases, J lost 12 bases, and 28 bases lay in between. This CDR3 comprises 16 residues. Germline CDR1 is KGHSH and CDR2 is LQKENI. The chain's CDR3 is CASSNAYKVTKPVDTF. The DNA for the CDR3 is TGTGCCAGCTCAAATGCGTATAAGGTCACCAAGCCAGTGGACACCTTC.

As regards this clone: Other DNA sequences in this sample translate to the same CDR3. The V and J genes are TRBV15 and TRBJ2-3, with 12 bases fitting TRBD2. Germline V gene sequence: CDR1 LNHNV, CDR2 YYDKDF (reference sequence). V gave up 1 base and J gave up 3 bases; unmatched junction bases: 2. The CDR3 sequence is 16 residues long. The CDR3 nucleotides read TGTGCCACCAGCAGAGCCCTAGCGGGAGGGACAGATACGCAGTATTTT. The encoded protein is CATSRALAGGTDTQYF. Combining the CDR3 with reference TRBV15 and TRBJ2-3 gives the whole variable domain DAMVIQNPRYQVTQFGKPVTLSCSQTLNHNVMYWYQQKSSQAPKLLFHYYDKDFNNEADTPDNFQSRRPNTSFCFLDIRSPGLGDTAMYLCATSRALAGGTDTQYFGPGTRLTVL.

This rearrangement joins TRBV6-1 to TRBJ2-7; maybe TRBD2 (5 bases). V dropped 4 bases and J dropped 3 bases, with 10 bases sitting between them. The V gene's germline CDR1 is MNHNS and CDR2 SASEGT. The CDR3 spans 13 residues. The CDR3 coding sequence is TGTGCCAGCAGTGCTACTAGGATCTACGAGCAGTACTTC. Translated: CASSATRIYEQYF.